This T cell receptor (beta chain) was identified in a study of T-cell memory formation after mild COVID-19. The study, taken as a whole, reports: Clones contracting day 15 to 85 were balanced CD4/CD8; later expanders leaned CD4+.

Germline V gene sequence: CDR1 MGHRA, CDR2 YSYEKL. The J segment lost 5 bases and the V segment lost 4 bases, leaving 15 bases of the junction unmatched. The CDR3 covers 17 residues. TCRdb analysed the 5' RACE reads with MiXCR anew, one entry per CDR3 protein. The sample holds 190,000 or so distinct CDR3 sequences; around 21% are singletons and the top ten take approximately 22%. This clonotype was observed a handful of times. Its cognate antigen is unknown. The sequence came from an adult woman who had mild COVID-19 (a few samples of this study predate the infection). Cell type and time point are not known. Sample: PBMCs or a T cell subset sorted from them (not recorded which). This chain links TRBV4-1 with TRBJ2-7; 9 nucleotides match TRBD2. This CDR3 reads CASSPGGLAGYYDEQYF. The DNA for the CDR3 is TGCGCCAGCAGCCCAGGGGGGCTAGCGGGATATTATGACGAGCAGTACTTC.